These 26 T cell receptor beta chains originate from one sample sequenced in a study of human T cells and chemical hapten exposure. One entry per CDR3 protein, called by TCRdb with MiXCR from the RACE reads. The sample has over 30,000 distinct CDR3 sequences; about 7.4% are singletons. The time point: pre-sensitization, week 0. Treatment meaning: therapeutic diphenylcyclopropenone sensitization with weekly scalp DPC. The sample consisted of whole blood, taken in connection with sensitization to the hapten diphenylcyclopropenone (DPC). All receptors derive from a woman aged 45-59 years with alopecia areata. Some clones in this sample may be carry-over from other donors' samples.

This clonotype has at least ten counts. The rearrangement uses TRBV5-5 and TRBJ1-1; D may be TRBD1 (5 bases). V gave up 4 bases and J gave up 5 bases, with 12 bases separating them. This CDR3 contains 13 residues. Germline lookup yields CDR1 SGHKS and CDR2 YYEKEE (reference sequence). CDR3 in DNA: TGTGCCAGCAGCCTGGGGGGTCGGACTGAAGCTTTCTTT. Translating gives CASSLGGRTEAFF.

The V and J genes are TRBV28 and TRBJ1-2; D may be TRBD1 (6 bases). There are 13 residues in the CDR3. In germline, CDR1 is MDHEN, CDR2 SYDVKM. Deletions cut 6 bases from V and 2 bases from J, with 10 bases between. The CDR3 DNA follows: TGTGCCAGCAGCCGGGACACGAACTATGGCTACACCTTC. Translation gives CASSRDTNYGYTF.

This clonotype was seen at least ten times. The chain employs TRBV3-1 and TRBJ2-7; weak D call: TRBD2 (6 bases). Deletions cut 2 bases from V and 6 bases from J, with 8 bases between. This CDR3 has 12 residues. Germline CDR1 and CDR2: LGHDT and YNNKEL (reference sequence). Here the CDR3 DNA reads TGTGCCAGCAGCCAAACTAGCACCGAGCAGTACTTC. Translated, it gives CASSQTSTEQYF.

This clonotype was counted at least ten times. The chain employs TRBV6-2 or TRBV6-3 and TRBJ2-4; 9 nucleotides align to TRBD2. CDR1 and CDR2 from the germline V gene are MNHEY and SVGEGT. The length of the CDR3 is 15 residues. Trimming at V came to 6 bases and at J to 8 bases, leaving 11 bases not matched to a gene. The CDR3 loop is CASREGGRASDIQYF. CDR3 DNA: TGTGCCAGCAGAGAGGGCGGGAGGGCCTCGGACATTCAGTACTTC.

The V call is TRBV7-3, the J call TRBJ2-2, with 8 bases that match TRBD1. Germline values: CDR1 SGHTA, CDR2 FQGTGA. Unmatched junction bases numbered 5, after V lost 6 bases and J lost 2 bases. The CDR3 contains 15 residues. For the CDR3, the DNA is TGTGCCAGCAGGACCGGGACAGGCAACACCGGGGAGCTGTTTTTT. This gives the protein CASRTGTGNTGELFF.

This clonotype has a count of ten or more. This sequence joins TRBV19 and TRBJ1-4; no firm D call. The CDR3 is made up of 15 amino acids. The germline CDR1 and CDR2 sequences are LNHDA and SQIVND (reference sequence). Trimming pared 1 base from V and 8 bases from J, leaving 14 bases between. The DNA of the CDR3 is TGTGCCAGTAGTATAGTAGTCTCTCCGAGGGAAAAACTGTTTTTT. Protein sequence: CASSIVVSPREKLFF.

In this sample, this clonotype turned up many times. This rearrangement joins TRBV11-3 to TRBJ1-1; tentative D call: TRBD1 (6 bases). The V gene's germline CDR1 is SGHNT and CDR2 YENEEA. The CDR3 is 15 residues long. Trimming pared 1 base from V and 1 base from J, leaving 10 bases between. The CDR3 nucleotides are TGTGCCAGCAGCTTAGCCGGCAGGGGGAACACTGAAGCTTTCTTT. Translating gives CASSLAGRGNTEAFF.

V usage is TRBV7-3 and J usage is TRBJ2-1, with 11 positions matching TRBD2. This CDR3 has 15 amino acids. CDR1 is SGHTA, CDR2 FQGTGA, per germline. J gave up 12 bases and V 1 base, and 8 bases lay outside the gene matches. CDR3 DNA sequence: TGTGCCAGCAGCTTAAGCATTCCGACTAGCGGGGCGCAGTTCTTC. Its translation: CASSLSIPTSGAQFF.

This clonotype was counted many times. The chain joins TRBV6-6 to TRBJ1-1; possibly TRBD1 for D (6 bases). This CDR3 has 14 residues. Trimming took off 0 bases at V and 6 bases at J, with 11 bases between the two ends. From germline, CDR1 is MNHNY and CDR2 SVGAGI (reference sequence). CDR3 nucleotides: TGTGCCAGCAGTTACTCACGGGGGGGCTCTGAAGCTTTCTTT. This codes for CASSYSRGGSEAFF.

This clonotype came up many times. The V and J genes are TRBV19 and TRBJ2-7; 9 bases align to TRBD1. Germline V lookup: CDR1 LNHDA, CDR2 SQIVND (reference sequence). Trimming at V came to 3 bases and at J to 4 bases, leaving 7 bases not matched to a gene. This CDR3 is 15 amino acids long. CDR3 residues: CASSIQGQGPYEQYF. The CDR3 nucleotides read TGTGCCAGTAGTATTCAGGGACAGGGCCCATACGAGCAGTACTTC.

In its sample, this clonotype was seen many times. This chain joins TRBV6-6 and TRBJ1-1; the D is unclear. In germline, CDR1 is MNHNY, CDR2 SVGAGI (reference sequence). Trimming removed 6 bases at V and 0 bases at J, with 8 bases between. There are 13 residues in the CDR3. As DNA, the CDR3 is TGTGCCAGCAGCCCGGCATTGAACACTGAAGCTTTCTTT. This gives the protein CASSPALNTEAFF.

Note on this clonotype: A much larger clonotype is one base distant, so this may be a read error. J is TRBJ1-1 and V is TRBV7-8; tentatively, D is TRBD1 (6 bases). The germline V gene has CDR1 SGHVS and CDR2 FQNEAQ. The V and J ends lost 2 bases and 5 bases respectively, with 15 bases between them. The length of the CDR3 is 15 residues. CDR3 coding DNA: TGTGCCAGCAGCTTACGGACAGATCAAGGGACTGAAGCTTTCTTT. Translating gives CASSLRTDQGTEAFF.

The table lists this clonotype with many counts. This rearrangement joins TRBV6-6 to TRBJ2-2; D call uncertain. V lost 1 base, J lost 0 bases, and 6 bases lay in between. This CDR3 spans 15 amino acids. Germline V lookup: CDR1 MNHNY, CDR2 SVGAGI (reference sequence). Here the CDR3 reads CASSYYKTNTGELFF. The CDR3 DNA reads TGTGCCAGCAGTTACTACAAGACGAACACCGGGGAGCTGTTTTTT.

In its sample, this clonotype was seen many times. The chain has TRBV20-1 and TRBJ2-2; D is ambiguous. V was trimmed by 0 bases and J by 6 bases, leaving 8 bases between them. CDR1 and CDR2 (germline): DFQATT, SNEGSKA (reference sequence). This CDR3 comprises 13 residues. The CDR3 coding sequence is TGCAGTGCTAGAGATATGCTCGCCGGGGAGCTGTTTTTT. Amino acids: CSARDMLAGELFF.

V and J are TRBV2 and TRBJ2-7, with D unresolved. Trimming shortened V by 6 bases and J by 0 bases, and 6 bases separated the two germline ends. Germline lookup yields CDR1 SNHLY and CDR2 FYNNEI. The CDR3 has 12 residues. For the CDR3, the DNA is TGTGCCAGCAGGGGTATCTCCTACGAGCAGTACTTC. Translating it yields CASRGISYEQYF.

This clonotype showed up many times. The chain carries TRBV18 and TRBJ2-5; D unresolved. The length of the CDR3 is 14 residues. Germline CDR1 reads KGHSH; CDR2 reads LQKENI. Trimming stripped 5 bases from V and 3 bases from J, with 13 bases between. The CDR3 DNA is TGTGCCAGCTCAGCCCTGGTTAGCAAAGAGACCCAGTACTTC. Encoded protein: CASSALVSKETQYF. Full variable domain (rest looked up from reference TRBV18 and TRBJ2-5): NAGVMQNPRHLVRRRGQEARLRCSPMKGHSHVYWYRQLPEEGLKFMVYLQKENIIDESGMPKERFSAEFPKEGPSILRIQQVVRGDSAAYFCASSALVSKETQYFGPGTRLLVL.

This clonotype was counted ten times or more. The chain uses TRBV6-5 and TRBJ2-1, with TRBD2 matching over 10 bases. This CDR3 is 14 amino acids long. The ends lost 5 bases at V and 9 bases at J; junction bases unmatched: 7. Germline V gene data show CDR1 as MNHEY and CDR2 as SVGAGI. DNA for the CDR3: TGTGCCAGCAGTGCCACTAGCGGGAATAGTGAGCAGTTCTTC. It codes for CASSATSGNSEQFF.

The CDR3 sequence: CASSLGSGRSGELFF. CDR3 bases: TGTGCCAGCAGCTTAGGTAGCGGGAGGAGCGGGGAGCTGTTTTTT. The chain joins TRBV13 to TRBJ2-2, with 10 bases lining up with TRBD2. V dropped 0 bases and J dropped 7; count of bases not matched to a gene: 2. The CDR3 is 15 amino acids. The V gene's germline CDR1 is PRHDT and CDR2 FYEKMQ (reference sequence).

This clonotype was counted ten times or more. This sequence joins TRBV7-6 and TRBJ2-1; 8 positions match TRBD2. The CDR3 totals 16 residues. Looked up from germline, CDR1 is SGHVS and CDR2 is FNYEAQ. V trimming: 1 base; J trimming: 3 bases; junction bases outside the gene matches: 5. CDR3 region: CASSLESSGFYNEQFF. DNA of the CDR3: TGTGCCAGCAGCTTAGAATCTAGCGGGTTCTACAATGAGCAGTTCTTC.

This clonotype occurred many times. The chain has TRBV7-9 and TRBJ2-1, with 8 bases lining up with TRBD1. The germline CDR1 and CDR2 sequences are SEHNR and FQNEAQ (reference sequence). Losses at the gene ends were 4 bases for V and 6 bases for J; bases not matched to a gene: 2. There are 13 residues in the CDR3. This CDR3 reads CASSSQGVNEQFF. The CDR3 DNA reads as TGTGCCAGCAGCTCACAGGGGGTCAATGAGCAGTTCTTC.

This clonotype came up a few times. The chain is built from TRBV7-3 and TRBJ2-2, with no clear D. The CDR3 extends over 13 amino acids. Germline loops: CDR1 SGHTA, CDR2 FQGTGA. The V and J ends lost 4 bases and 0 bases respectively, with 3 bases between them. This CDR3 reads CASSSPNTGELFF. CDR3 DNA sequence: TGTGCCAGCAGCTCGCCGAACACCGGGGAGCTGTTTTTT.

The chain employs TRBV29-1 and TRBJ2-7, with D uncertain. This CDR3 contains 13 residues. The V gene lost 3 bases and the J gene lost 6 bases, with 15 bases spanning the gap. Germline CDR1 and CDR2: SQVTM and ANQGSEA. The CDR3 DNA sequence: TGCAGCGTTGAGAATACACCTCTCTCCGAGCAGTACTTC. Its protein is CSVENTPLSEQYF.

The chain employs TRBV4-3 and TRBJ2-4, with D possibly matching TRBD2 (6 bases). V was cut by 0 bases and J by 0 bases, with 12 bases left in between. There are 17 residues in the CDR3. Germline V lookup: CDR1 LGHNA, CDR2 YSLEER. Written as DNA, the CDR3 is TGCGCCAGCAGCCAAGAAAGGCTAGCGTTAGCCAAAAACATTCAGTACTTC. Translating it yields CASSQERLALAKNIQYF.

This clonotype showed up many times. This chain links TRBV5-8 with TRBJ2-7, with 9 bases aligning to TRBD1. Trimming at V came to 0 bases and at J to 3 bases, leaving 7 bases not matched to a gene. The CDR3 has 16 amino acids. Germline CDR1 SGHTS, CDR2 YDEGEE. CDR3 coding DNA: TGTGCCAGCAGCTTGGACAGGGGGCATAACAACTACGAGCAGTACTTC. Translated: CASSLDRGHNNYEQYF.

This clonotype was counted ten times or more. The V and J genes are TRBV24-1 and TRBJ1-1, with a weak D call TRBD1 (6 bases). Trimming left V 8 bases short and J 0 bases short, with 9 bases between. In germline, CDR1 is KGHDR, CDR2 SFDVKD. CDR3 length: 13 amino acids. CDR3 DNA: TGTGCCACCACCGAGGGGGTGAACACTGAAGCTTTCTTT. Translating it yields CATTEGVNTEAFF.

In its sample, this clonotype was seen many times. The chain couples TRBV29-1 to TRBJ2-7; D might be TRBD1 (5 bases). Trimming removed 5 bases at V and 2 bases at J, with 22 bases between. CDR3 length: 16 amino acids. The germline V gene encodes CDR1 SQVTM and CDR2 ANQGSEA. CDR3 bases: TGCAGCGTTATACAGGCAAAGGCAGGGAACACCTACGAGCAGTACTTC. Amino acids: CSVIQAKAGNTYEQYF.